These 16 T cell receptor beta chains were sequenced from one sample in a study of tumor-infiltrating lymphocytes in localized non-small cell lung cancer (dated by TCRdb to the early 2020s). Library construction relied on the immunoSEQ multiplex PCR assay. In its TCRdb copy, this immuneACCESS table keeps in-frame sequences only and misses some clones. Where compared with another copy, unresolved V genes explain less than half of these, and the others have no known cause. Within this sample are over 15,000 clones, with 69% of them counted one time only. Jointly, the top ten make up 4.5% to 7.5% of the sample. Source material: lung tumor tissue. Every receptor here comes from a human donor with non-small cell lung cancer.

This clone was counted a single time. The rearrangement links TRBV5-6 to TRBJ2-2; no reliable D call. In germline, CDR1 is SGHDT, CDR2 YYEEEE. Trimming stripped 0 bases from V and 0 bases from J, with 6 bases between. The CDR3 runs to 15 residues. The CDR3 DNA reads TGTGCCAGCAGCTTGGGACTGGCGAACACCGGGGAGCTGTTTTTT. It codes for CASSLGLANTGELFF.

The CDR3, as DNA: TGTGCCAGCAGGGAGAAGGGTACGCAGTATTTT. It translates to CASREKGTQYF. The rearrangement links TRBV25-1 to TRBJ2-3; D not certain. V was trimmed by 6 bases and J by 8 bases, leaving 9 bases between them. Per germline, CDR1 MGHDK and CDR2 SYGVNS. The CDR3 sequence is 11 residues long.

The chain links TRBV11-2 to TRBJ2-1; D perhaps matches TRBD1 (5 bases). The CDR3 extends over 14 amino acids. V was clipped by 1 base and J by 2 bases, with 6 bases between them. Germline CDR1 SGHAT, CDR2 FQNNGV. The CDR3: CASSLGGTYNEQFF. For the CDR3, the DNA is TGTGCCAGCAGCTTAGGGGGCACCTACAATGAGCAGTTCTTC.

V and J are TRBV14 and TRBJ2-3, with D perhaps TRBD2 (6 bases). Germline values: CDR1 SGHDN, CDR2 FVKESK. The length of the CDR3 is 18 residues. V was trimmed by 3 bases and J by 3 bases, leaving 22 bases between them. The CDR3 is CASSQLISSGVLTDTQYF. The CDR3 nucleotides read TGTGCCAGCAGCCAGTTAATCAGCTCGGGAGTGCTTACAGATACGCAGTATTTT. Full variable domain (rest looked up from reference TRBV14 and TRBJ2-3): EAGVTQFPSHSVIEKGQTVTLRCDPISGHDNLYWYRRVMGKEIKFLLHFVKESKQDESGMPNNRFLAERTGGTYSTLKVQPAELEDSGVYFCASSQLISSGVLTDTQYFGPGTRLTVL.

CDR3 region: CASSLGGGNQPQHF. In DNA, the CDR3 is TGTGCCAGCAGCTTGGGGGGGGGCAATCAGCCCCAGCATTTT. This chain joins TRBV11-1 and TRBJ1-5, with a weak D call TRBD1 (5 bases). The germline V and J ends were trimmed by 3 bases and 2 bases, with 8 bases remaining between them. The CDR3 consists of 14 residues. Germline V CDR1 and CDR2: SGHAT, FQDESV (reference sequence).

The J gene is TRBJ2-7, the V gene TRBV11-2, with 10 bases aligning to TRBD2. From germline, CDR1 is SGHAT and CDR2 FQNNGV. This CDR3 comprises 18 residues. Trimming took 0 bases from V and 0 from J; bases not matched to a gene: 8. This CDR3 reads CASSLDRASGSSSYEQYF. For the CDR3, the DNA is TGTGCCAGCAGCTTAGATCGGGCTAGCGGGAGCAGCTCCTACGAGCAGTACTTC. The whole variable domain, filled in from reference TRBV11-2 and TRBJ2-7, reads EAGVAQSPRYKIIEKRQSVAFWCNPISGHATLYWYQQILGQGPKLLIQFQNNGVVDDSQLPKDRFSAERLKGVDSTLKIQPAKLEDSAVYLCASSLDRASGSSSYEQYFGPGTRLTVT.

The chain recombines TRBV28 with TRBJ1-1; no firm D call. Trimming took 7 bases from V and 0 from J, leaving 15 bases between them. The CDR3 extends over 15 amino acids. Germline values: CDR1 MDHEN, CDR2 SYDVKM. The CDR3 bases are TGTGCCAGCACCCCGCGGCGTGGGGTGAACACTGAAGCTTTCTTT. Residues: CASTPRRGVNTEAFF. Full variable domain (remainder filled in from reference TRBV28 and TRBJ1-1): DVKVTQSSRYLVKRTGEKVFLECVQDMDHENMFWYRQDPGLGLRLIYFSYDVKMKEKGDIPEGYSVSREKKERFSLILESASTNQTSMYLCASTPRRGVNTEAFFGQGTRLTVV.

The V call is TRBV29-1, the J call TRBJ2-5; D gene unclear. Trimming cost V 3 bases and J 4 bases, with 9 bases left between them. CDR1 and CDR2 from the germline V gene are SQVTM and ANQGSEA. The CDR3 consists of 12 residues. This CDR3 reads CSVDRASETQYF. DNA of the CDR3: TGCAGCGTTGATCGAGCCTCAGAGACCCAGTACTTC.

The CDR3 nucleotides are TGTGCCAGCAGCCCCTACCAAGAGACCCAGTACTTC. Its translation is CASSPYQETQYF. The rearrangement joins TRBV9 to TRBJ2-5; no reliable D call. The CDR3 contains 12 residues. Trimming stripped 4 bases from V and 0 bases from J, with 4 bases between. Germline CDR1 SGDLS, CDR2 YYNGEE.

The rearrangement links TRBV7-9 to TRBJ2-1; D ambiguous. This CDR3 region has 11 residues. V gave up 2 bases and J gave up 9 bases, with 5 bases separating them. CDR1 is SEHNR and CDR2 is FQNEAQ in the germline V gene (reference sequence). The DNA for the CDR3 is TGTGCCAGCAGCTTAACCGTTGAGCAGTTCTTC. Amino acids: CASSLTVEQFF.

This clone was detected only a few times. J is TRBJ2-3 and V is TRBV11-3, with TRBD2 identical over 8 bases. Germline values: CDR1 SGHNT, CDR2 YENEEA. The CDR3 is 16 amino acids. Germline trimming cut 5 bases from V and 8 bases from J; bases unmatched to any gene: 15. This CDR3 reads CASSPEGLAHGSTQYF. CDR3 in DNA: TGTGCCAGCAGCCCGGAAGGACTAGCCCACGGAAGTACGCAGTATTTT.

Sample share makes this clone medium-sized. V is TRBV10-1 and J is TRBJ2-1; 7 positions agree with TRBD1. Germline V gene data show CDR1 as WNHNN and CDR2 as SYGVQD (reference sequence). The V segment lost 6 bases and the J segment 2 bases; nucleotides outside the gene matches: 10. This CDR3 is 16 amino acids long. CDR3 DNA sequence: TGCGCCAGCAGCGTGGTCCAGGGGGTCGCCTACAATGAGCAGTTCTTC. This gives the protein CASSVVQGVAYNEQFF.

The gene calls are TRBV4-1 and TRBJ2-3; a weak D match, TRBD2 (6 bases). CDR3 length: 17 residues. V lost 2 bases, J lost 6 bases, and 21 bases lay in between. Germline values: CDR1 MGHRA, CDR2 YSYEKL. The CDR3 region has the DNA TGCGCCAGCAGCCAACCGCGGCTAGCGTTTTTGGAGGATACGCAGTATTTT. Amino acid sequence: CASSQPRLAFLEDTQYF.

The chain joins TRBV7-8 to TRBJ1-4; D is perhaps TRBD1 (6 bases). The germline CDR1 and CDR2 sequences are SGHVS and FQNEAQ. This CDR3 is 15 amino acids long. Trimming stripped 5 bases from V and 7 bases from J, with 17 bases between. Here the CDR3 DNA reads TGTGCCAGCAGCCAAGGGCAAGCCAGGGGTGAAAAACTGTTTTTT. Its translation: CASSQGQARGEKLFF.

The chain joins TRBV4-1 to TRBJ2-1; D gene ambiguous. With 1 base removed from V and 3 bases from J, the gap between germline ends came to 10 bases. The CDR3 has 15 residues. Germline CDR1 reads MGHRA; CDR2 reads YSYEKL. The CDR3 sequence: CASSQVPAGYNEQFF. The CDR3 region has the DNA TGCGCCAGCAGCCAAGTTCCGGCAGGCTACAATGAGCAGTTCTTC.

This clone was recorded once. The CDR3 spells CASSPWTGNNEQFF. The CDR3 region has the DNA TGTGCCAGCAGCCCTTGGACTGGGAACAATGAGCAGTTCTTC. The rearrangement uses TRBV4-2 and TRBJ2-1, with D perhaps matching TRBD2 (5 bases). V was trimmed by 4 bases and J by 5 bases, leaving 12 bases between them. The CDR3 covers 14 residues. Germline V gene lookup returns CDR1 LGHNA and CDR2 YNFKEQ.